This T cell receptor (beta chain) was observed in a study of T cells after posttransplantation cyclophosphamide. The V end lost 2 bases, the J end lost 0 bases, and 10 bases lay between the germline ends. The CDR3 consists of 14 residues. In germline, CDR1 is SQVTM, CDR2 ANQGSEA. In the case of this clone: What it recognizes is unknown.

Repertoires were generated with immunoSEQ multiplex PCR, while TCRdb's copy carries only in-frame clones and drops some. This table holds around 30,000 clones, roughly 90% found once. Study observations and caveats: Blood and skin or GI T cell repertoires showed limited TRB overlap.

The receptor comes from a man aged 50-59 years. This chain connects TRBV29-1 to TRBJ1-2; unclear D gene. Sequenced sample: PBMCs. The CDR3: CSVETGDANYGYTF. CDR3 nucleotide sequence: TGCAGCGTTGAAACGGGAGACGCTAACTATGGCTACACCTTC.